This TCR beta chain was captured by sequencing in a study of identical twins. Study observations and caveats: Fewer insertions characterized abundant cord blood beta clonotypes, whereas memory repertoires showed none.

This clonotype was detected only a few times. The antigen is unknown. TCRdb recomputed calls from the 5' RACE reads with MiXCR, one row per CDR3 protein. The table records approximately 280,000 distinct CDR3 sequences, about 8.3% of them present only once. This CDR3 contains 18 residues. Trimming took 0 bases from V and 6 from J; bases not matched to a gene: 11. Germline loops: CDR1 SGHRS, CDR2 YFSETQ. These same data were also listed under a study on yellow fever vaccine responses in identical twins.

This clonotype originated in a woman aged 18-35 years in good health. This chain joins TRBV5-1 and TRBJ2-1; 11 bases map to TRBD2. The source material was memory (CD45RO+) T cells sorted from blood. The DNA of the CDR3 is TGCGCCAGCAGCTTGGGGAGCCTAGCGGGGGGTGTCGGCAATGAGCAGTTCTTC. It translates to CASSLGSLAGGVGNEQFF.